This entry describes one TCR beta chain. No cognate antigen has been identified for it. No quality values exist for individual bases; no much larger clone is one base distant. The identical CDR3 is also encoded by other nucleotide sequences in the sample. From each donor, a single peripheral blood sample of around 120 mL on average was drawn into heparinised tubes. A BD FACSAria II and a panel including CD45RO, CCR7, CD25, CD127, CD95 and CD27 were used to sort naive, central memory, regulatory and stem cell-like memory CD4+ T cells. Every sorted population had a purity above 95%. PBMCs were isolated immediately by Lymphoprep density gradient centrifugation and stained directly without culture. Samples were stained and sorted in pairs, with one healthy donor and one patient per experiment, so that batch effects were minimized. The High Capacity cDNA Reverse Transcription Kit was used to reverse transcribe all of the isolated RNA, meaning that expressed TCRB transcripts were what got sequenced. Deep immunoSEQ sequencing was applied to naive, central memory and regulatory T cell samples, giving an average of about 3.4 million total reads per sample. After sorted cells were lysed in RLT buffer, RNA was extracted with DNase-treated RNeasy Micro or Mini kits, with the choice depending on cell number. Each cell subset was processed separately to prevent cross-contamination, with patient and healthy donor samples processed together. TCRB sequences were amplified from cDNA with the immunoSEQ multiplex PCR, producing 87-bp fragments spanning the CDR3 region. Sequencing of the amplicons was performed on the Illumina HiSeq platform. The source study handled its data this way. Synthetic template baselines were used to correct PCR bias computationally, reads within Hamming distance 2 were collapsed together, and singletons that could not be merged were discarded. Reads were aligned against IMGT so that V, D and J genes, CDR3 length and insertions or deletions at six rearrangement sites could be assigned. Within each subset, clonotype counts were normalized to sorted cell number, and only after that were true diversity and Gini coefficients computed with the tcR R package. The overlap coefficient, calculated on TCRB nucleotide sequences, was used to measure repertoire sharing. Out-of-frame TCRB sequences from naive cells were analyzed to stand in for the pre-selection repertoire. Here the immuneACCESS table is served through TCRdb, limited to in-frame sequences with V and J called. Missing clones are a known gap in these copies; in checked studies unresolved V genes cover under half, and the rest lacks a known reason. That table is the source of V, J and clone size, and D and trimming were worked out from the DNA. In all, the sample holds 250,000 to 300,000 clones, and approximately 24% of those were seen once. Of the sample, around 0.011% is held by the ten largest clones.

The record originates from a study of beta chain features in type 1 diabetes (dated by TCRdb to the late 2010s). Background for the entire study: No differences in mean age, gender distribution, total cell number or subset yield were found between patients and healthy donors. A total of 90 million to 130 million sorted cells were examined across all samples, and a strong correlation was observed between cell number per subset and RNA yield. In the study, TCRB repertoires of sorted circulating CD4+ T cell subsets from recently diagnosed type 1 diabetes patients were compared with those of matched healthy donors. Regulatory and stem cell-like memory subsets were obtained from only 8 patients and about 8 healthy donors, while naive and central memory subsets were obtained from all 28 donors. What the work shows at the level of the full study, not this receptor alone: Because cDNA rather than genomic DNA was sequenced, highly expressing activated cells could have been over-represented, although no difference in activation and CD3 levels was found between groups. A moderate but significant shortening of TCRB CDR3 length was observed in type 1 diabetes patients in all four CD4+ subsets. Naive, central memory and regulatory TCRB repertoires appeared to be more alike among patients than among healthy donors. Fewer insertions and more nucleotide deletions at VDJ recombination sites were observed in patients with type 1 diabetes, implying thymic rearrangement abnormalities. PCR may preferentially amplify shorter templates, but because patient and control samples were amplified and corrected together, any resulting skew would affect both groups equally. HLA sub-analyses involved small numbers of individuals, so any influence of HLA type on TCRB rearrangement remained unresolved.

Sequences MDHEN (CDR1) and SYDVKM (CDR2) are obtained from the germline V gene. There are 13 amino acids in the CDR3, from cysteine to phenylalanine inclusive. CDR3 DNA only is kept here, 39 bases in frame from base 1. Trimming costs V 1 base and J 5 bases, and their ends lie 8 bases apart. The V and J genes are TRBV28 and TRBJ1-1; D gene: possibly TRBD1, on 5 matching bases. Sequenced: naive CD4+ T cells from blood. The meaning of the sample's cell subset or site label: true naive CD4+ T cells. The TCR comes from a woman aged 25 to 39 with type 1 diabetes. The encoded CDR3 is CASSLYRGTEAFF. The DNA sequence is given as TGTGCCAGCAGTTTATATCGGGGGACTGAAGCTTTCTTT.